This T cell receptor (beta chain) originates from a study of OX40 agonist ivuxolimab in advanced cancers. Study summary: Partial responses were achieved by three patients, of whom one had hepatocellular carcinoma and two had cutaneous melanoma.

The assay was immunoSEQ multiplex PCR, and TCRdb's table has in-frame clones only and misses some. The sample carries about 68,000 clones, more than 70% recorded once. The cohort excluded patients with autoimmune disease history or systemic immunosuppression. Study-wide results and limits: Relative to CD4+ cells, CD8+ T cells on average had more expanded clones.

Worth noting for this clone: Its antigen remains unknown.

This receptor was obtained from an adult with an advanced solid tumor such as melanoma, head and neck, liver or kidney cancer. The material was CD4+ or CD8+ T cells sorted from blood, obtained in a trial of the OX40 agonist ivuxolimab.

CDR3 protein: CASSLSPNSGANVLTF. The CDR3 DNA reads TGCGCCAGCAGCTTGTCGCCAAACTCTGGGGCCAACGTCCTGACTTTC. The chain recombines TRBV5-1 with TRBJ2-6; D is ambiguous. The CDR3 has 16 amino acids. V lost 1 base and J 0 bases, leaving 8 bases between the germline ends. Per germline, CDR1 SGHRS and CDR2 YFSETQ.